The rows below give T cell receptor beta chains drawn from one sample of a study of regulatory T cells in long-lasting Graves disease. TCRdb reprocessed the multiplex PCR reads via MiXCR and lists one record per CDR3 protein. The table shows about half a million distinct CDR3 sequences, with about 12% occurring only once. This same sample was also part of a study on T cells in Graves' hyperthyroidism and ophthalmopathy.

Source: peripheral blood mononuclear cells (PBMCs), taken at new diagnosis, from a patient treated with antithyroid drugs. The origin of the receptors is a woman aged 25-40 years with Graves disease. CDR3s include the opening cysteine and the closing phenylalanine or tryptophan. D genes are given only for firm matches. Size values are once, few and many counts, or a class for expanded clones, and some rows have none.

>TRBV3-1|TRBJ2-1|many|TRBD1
TGTGCCAGCAGCCACCTCTACAGGGGCACCCTTCACAATGAGCAGTTCTTC
CASSHLYRGTLHNEQFF
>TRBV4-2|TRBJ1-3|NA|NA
TGTGCCAGCAGCCAAGATCGAGGGCCAGGAAACACCATATATTTT
CASSQDRGPGNTIYF
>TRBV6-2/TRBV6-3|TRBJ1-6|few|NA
TGTGCCAGCAGACCCAGGGTTCTCTATAATTCACCCCTCCACTTT
CASRPRVLYNSPLHF
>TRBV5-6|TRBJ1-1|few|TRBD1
TGTGCCAGCAGTGAGAAGCGACAGGGGAACACTGAAGCTTTCTTT
CASSEKRQGNTEAFF
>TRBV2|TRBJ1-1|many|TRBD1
TGTGCCAGCACCACGGGACAGGACTACACTGAAGCTTTCTTT
CASTTGQDYTEAFF
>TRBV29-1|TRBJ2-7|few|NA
TGCAGCGTGGGGACTGGGGTCCAATACGAGCAGTACTTC
CSVGTGVQYEQYF
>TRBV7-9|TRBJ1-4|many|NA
TGTGCCAGCAGCTTTGGCAGGGTCGATGAAAAACTGTTTTTT
CASSFGRVDEKLFF
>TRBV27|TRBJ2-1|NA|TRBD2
TGTGCCAGCGTCACCGGGGCTAGCGGGCTGGGGGAGCAGTTCTTC
CASVTGASGLGEQFF
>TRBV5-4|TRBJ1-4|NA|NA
TGTGCCAGCAGCACGCCAACCTCCGGGCCGGGGGAACTGTTTTTT
CASSTPTSGPGELFF
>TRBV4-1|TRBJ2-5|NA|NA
TGCGCCAGCAGCCGCTCCAATGGCCTAGACCAGGGGCAAGAGACCCAGTACTTC
CASSRSNGLDQGQETQYF
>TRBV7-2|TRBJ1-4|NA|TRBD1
TGTGCCAGCAGCTTAAGGGTGCAGGGGGTAGAAAAACTGTTTTTT
CASSLRVQGVEKLFF
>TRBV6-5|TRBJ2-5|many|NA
TGTGCCAGCAGTTACAGGGGCCAAGAGACCCAGTACTTC
CASSYRGQETQYF
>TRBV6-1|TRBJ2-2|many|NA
TGTGCCAGCAGTGACGACAGGGTGGGAGGGACCGGGGAGCTGTTTTTT
CASSDDRVGGTGELFF
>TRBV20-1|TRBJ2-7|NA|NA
TGCAGTGCTAGCGGACCGGCCTACGAGCAGTACTTC
CSASGPAYEQYF
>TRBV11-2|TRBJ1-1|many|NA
TGTGCCAGCAGCATAACGCAGCCCTTGAACACTGAAGCTTTCTTT
CASSITQPLNTEAFF
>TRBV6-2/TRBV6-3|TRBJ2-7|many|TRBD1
TGTGCCAGCAACGACAGGGTCTCCTCCTACGAGCAGTACTTC
CASNDRVSSYEQYF
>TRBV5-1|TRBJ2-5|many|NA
TGCGCCAGCAGCTTGAGAGGGGCCGGCCAAGAGACCCAGTACTTC
CASSLRGAGQETQYF
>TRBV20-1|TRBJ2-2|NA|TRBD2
TGCAGTCCGACTAGCGGGCTGACCGGGGAGCTGTTTTTT
CSPTSGLTGELFF
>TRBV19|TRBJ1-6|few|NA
TGTGCCAGTAGTACTCGACAGAGGGTACGATTGGATTCACCCCTCCACTTT
CASSTRQRVRLDSPLHF
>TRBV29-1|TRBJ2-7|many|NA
TGCAGCGTTGAGGGGGGTACAGAGCAGTACTTC
CSVEGGTEQYF
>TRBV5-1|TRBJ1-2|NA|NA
TGCGCCAGCAGCTTGGTTCCAGAGAACTATGGCTACACCTTC
CASSLVPENYGYTF
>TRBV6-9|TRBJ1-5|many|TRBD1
TGTGCCAGCAGTTACGAGGGGGCGATTGGGCAGCCCCAGCATTTT
CASSYEGAIGQPQHF
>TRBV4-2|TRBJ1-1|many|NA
TGTGCCAGCAGCCCGGTCCCGAACACTGAAGCTTTCTTT
CASSPVPNTEAFF
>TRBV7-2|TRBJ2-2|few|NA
TGTGCCAGCAGCGTCCGGGACACCTTAATGGGGGAGCTGTTTTTT
CASSVRDTLMGELFF
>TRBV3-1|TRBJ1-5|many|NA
TGTGCCAGCAGCCTAACAGGGAGCATGCCCCAGCATTTT
CASSLTGSMPQHF
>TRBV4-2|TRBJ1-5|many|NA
TGTGCCAGCAGCCAAGATAGGGAACGCAATCAGCCCCAGCATTTT
CASSQDRERNQPQHF
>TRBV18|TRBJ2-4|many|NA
TGTGCCAGCTCACCCCTGGACAAGGGGAAAAACATTCAGTACTTC
CASSPLDKGKNIQYF
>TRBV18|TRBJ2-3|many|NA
TGTGCCAGCTCACCAGGTTTATCAGATACGCAGTATTTT
CASSPGLSDTQYF
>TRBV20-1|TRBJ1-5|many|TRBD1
TGCAGTGCTAGACCAGGGGGTAGCAATCAGCCCCAGCATTTT
CSARPGGSNQPQHF
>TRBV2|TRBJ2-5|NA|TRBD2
TGTGCCAGCAGCCAATCTAGCGGGAGAGAGACCCAGTACTTC
CASSQSSGRETQYF
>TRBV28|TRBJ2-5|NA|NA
TGTGCCAGCAGTTTATTTTCTGGGATGGAGACCCAGTACTTC
CASSLFSGMETQYF
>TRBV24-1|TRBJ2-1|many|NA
TGTGCCACCAGTGATTTAAGGGATGGCTACAATGAGCAGTTCTTC
CATSDLRDGYNEQFF
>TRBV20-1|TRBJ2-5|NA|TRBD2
TGCAGTGCTACCCCCTCACGCGGGAGGGCCCGGGAGACCCAGTACTTC
CSATPSRGRARETQYF
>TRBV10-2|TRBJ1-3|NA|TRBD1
TGCGCCAGCAGGGGACAGGATCCTACCATTTCTGGAAACACCATATATTTT
CASRGQDPTISGNTIYF
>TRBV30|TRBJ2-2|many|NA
TGTGCCTGGGACCCAGCTGGGAGCGGCCTAACCGGGGAGCTGTTTTTT
CAWDPAGSGLTGELFF
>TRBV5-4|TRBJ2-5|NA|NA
TGTGCCAGCAGCCCAATGGGCGGGATCTATACGACCCAGTACTTC
CASSPMGGIYTTQYF
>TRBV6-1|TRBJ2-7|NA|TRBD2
TGTGCCAGCAGCCACGAGGGACTAGCGGGATTCTACGAGCAGTACTTC
CASSHEGLAGFYEQYF
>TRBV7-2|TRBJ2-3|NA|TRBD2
TGTGCCAGCAGCCAACAAGGGCGGCTAGCGGGAGAAGCTACGCAGTATTTT
CASSQQGRLAGEATQYF
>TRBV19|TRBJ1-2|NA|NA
TGTGCCAGTAGTATAGTTGGTTCGGGCGGCTACACCTTC
CASSIVGSGGYTF
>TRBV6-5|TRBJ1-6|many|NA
TGTGCCAGCAGTTACGAGAGAGGGCGGCCCCTCCACTTT
CASSYERGRPLHF
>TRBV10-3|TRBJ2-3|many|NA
TGTGCCACCAGTATGGCGGTAGGGCTAAGCACAGATACGCAGTATTTT
CATSMAVGLSTDTQYF
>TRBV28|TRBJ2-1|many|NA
TGTGCCAGCAGTTTTTACGGGATTTCCTACAATGAGCAGTTCTTC
CASSFYGISYNEQFF
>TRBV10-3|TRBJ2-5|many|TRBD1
TGTGCCTCCGGGGACAGGGGGCGGGAAGAGACCCAGTACTTC
CASGDRGREETQYF
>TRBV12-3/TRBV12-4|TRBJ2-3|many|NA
TGTGCCAGCAGTTTATTCCAAGATACGCAGTATTTT
CASSLFQDTQYF
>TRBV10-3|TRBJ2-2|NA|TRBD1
TGTGCCATCAGGGGACAGGGAGCGAACACCGGGGAGCTGTTTTTT
CAIRGQGANTGELFF